Given below is one TCR beta chain in context. Its antigen remains unidentified. RNA transcripts served as the template for amplifying TCR beta CDR3 regions. Primed by the HTBI set, a first-round RT-PCR was run on the TCR CDR3. Each CDR3 protein gets one entry after TCRdb re-called the multiplex PCR reads with MiXCR. The profile shows 270,000 or so distinct CDR3 sequences, around 25% of them singletons. The germline V gene encodes CDR1 SNHLY and CDR2 FYNNEI. The CDR3 runs 17 residues. Trimming removed 6 bases from V and 3 bases from J, with 24 bases in between. This specimen comes from a study of T cells in Graves' hyperthyroidism and ophthalmopathy. General study results and limits: By a 13 V-J model, ophthalmopathy was set apart from stable hyperthyroidism. Ophthalmopathy prediction by the model preceded onset by a median 6.5 months.

The TCR originated in a man aged 40-49 years with Graves' hyperthyroidism that later progressed to Graves' ophthalmopathy. The rearrangement uses TRBV2 and TRBJ2-7, with D possibly being TRBD2 (5 bases). Sequenced: blood. The CDR3 here is CASRAEPLVSIYYEQYF. In DNA form, the CDR3 reads TGTGCCAGCAGGGCCGAACCACTAGTATCCATCTACTACGAGCAGTACTTC.